The rows below give T cell receptor beta chains drawn from one sample of a study of control samples from healthy donors and cancer patients. Assay used: immunoSEQ multiplex PCR; TCRdb lists only in-frame clones, some missing. This sample carries over 100,000 clones, around 90% of them seen once, and the ten largest clones take under 3%. Material for sequencing was blood. Receptors were obtained from a woman aged 18-29 years in good health. Both conserved end residues are part of each CDR3. The D gene is left open where the match is weak. Part of the rows lack a size; the others show once, few, many or a class for expanded clones.

-,TRBJ2-7,TRBV5-4,TRBD2,CASSTPGVGGTYEQYF,TGTGCCAGCAGCACTCCGGGGGTCGGGGGGACCTACGAGCAGTACTTC
-,TRBJ1-5,TRBV19,-,CASSIRASWSQHF,TGTGCCAGTAGTATAAGGGCCAGTTGGTCCCAGCATTTT
-,TRBJ2-1,TRBV27,TRBD1,CASSLSTGAYNEQFF,TGTGCCAGCAGTTTATCGACAGGGGCCTACAATGAGCAGTTCTTC
-,TRBJ2-7,TRBV10-2,-,CASRADNRPSLF,TGCGCCAGCAGAGCCGACAATAGGCCGTCTCTCTTC
-,TRBJ1-6,TRBV6-5,-,CASSPGTGNSPLHF,TGTGCCAGCAGCCCAGGGACTGGGAATTCACCCCTCCACTTT
-,TRBJ2-1,TRBV7-2,TRBD2,CASSLVGTSGRPDEQFF,TGTGCCAGCAGCTTAGTGGGGACTAGCGGGAGACCCGATGAGCAGTTCTTC
-,TRBJ2-7,TRBV5-4,TRBD2,CASRKLEIAGGTYEQYF,TGTGCCAGCAGAAAACTAGAAATAGCGGGGGGCACCTACGAGCAGTACTTC
-,TRBJ2-1,TRBV7-9,TRBD1,CASSLRDREGYNEQFF,TGTGCCAGCAGCTTAAGGGACAGGGAGGGCTACAATGAGCAGTTCTTC
-,TRBJ1-3,TRBV11-3,-,CASSGKRETIYF,TGTGCCAGCAGCGGTAAGAGGGAAACCATATATTTT
-,TRBJ1-1,TRBV12-3/TRBV12-4,TRBD1,CASTLGQAEAFF,TGTGCCAGCACTTTAGGACAGGCTGAAGCTTTCTTT
-,TRBJ1-1,TRBV5-1,-,CASSPRGVNTEAFF,TGCGCCAGCAGCCCCCGGGGCGTGAACACTGAAGCTTTCTTT
-,TRBJ1-1,TRBV3-1/TRBV3-2,-,CASRAGAGTEAFF,TGTGCCAGCAGAGCAGGGGCAGGAACTGAAGCTTTCTTT
-,TRBJ2-6,TRBV6-5,TRBD1,CASRGQGPGANVLTF,TGTGCCAGCAGGGGACAGGGACCTGGGGCCAACGTCCTGACTTTC
-,TRBJ1-5,TRBV12-5,TRBD1,CASGRGQNQPQHF,TGTGCTAGTGGCAGGGGACAGAATCAGCCCCAGCATTTT
few,TRBJ2-7,TRBV5-4,TRBD2,CASSLGALAGAEQYF,TGTGCCAGCAGCTTGGGTGCCCTAGCGGGAGCCGAGCAGTACTTC
-,TRBJ1-5,TRBV7-2,TRBD1,CASSRQGARQPQHF,TGTGCCAGCAGCCGCCAGGGGGCAAGACAGCCCCAGCATTTT
-,TRBJ2-1,TRBV6-5,-,CASSYSPTEYNEQFF,TGTGCCAGCAGTTACTCACCGACGGAGTACAATGAGCAGTTCTTC
-,TRBJ1-2,TRBV28,-,CASQTVNYGYTF,TGTGCCAGCCAGACAGTTAACTATGGCTACACCTTC
-,TRBJ2-5,TRBV27,TRBD2,CASSWTSGRSQETQYF,TGTGCCAGCAGCTGGACTAGCGGGAGATCCCAAGAGACCCAGTACTTC
once,TRBJ1-1,TRBV25-1,-,CASSPTGMNTEAFF,TGTGCCAGCAGTCCCACTGGAATGAACACTGAAGCTTTCTTT
-,TRBJ1-4,TRBV19,TRBD1,CASSTRPQGAFEKLFF,TGTGCCAGTAGTACCAGACCACAGGGGGCCTTTGAAAAACTGTTTTTT
-,TRBJ1-1,TRBV6-5,TRBD1,CADHPGQGTEAFF,TGTGCCGACCACCCGGGACAGGGCACTGAAGCTTTCTTT
-,TRBJ2-6,TRBV5-4,-,CASSSRGPLGANVLTF,TGTGCCAGCAGCAGCAGGGGCCCTCTCGGGGCCAACGTCCTGACTTTC